Sequencing of this TCR beta chain was carried out in a study of blood T cell repertoires in COVID-19. Study overall: Sources were T cells, B-cell-depleted T cells, or PBMCs; the material itself was cDNA or gDNA.

The data were produced by immunoSEQ multiplex PCR, yet TCRdb's version contains in-frame clones alone and is incomplete. This sample yields 200,000 to 250,000 clones, of which more than 65% are seen a single time; 3% to 3.5% belongs to the top ten. The CDR3 is 12 residues long. Germline lookup yields CDR1 KGHDR and CDR2 SFDVKD. The sequence was collected from a woman in her 30s who had recovered from COVID-19. The chain employs TRBV24-1 and TRBJ2-3; D is perhaps TRBD2 (6 bases). Input material: peripheral blood. The CDR3 region is CASGESTDTQYF. The CDR3 bases are TGTGCATCGGGAGAGAGCACAGATACGCAGTATTTT.